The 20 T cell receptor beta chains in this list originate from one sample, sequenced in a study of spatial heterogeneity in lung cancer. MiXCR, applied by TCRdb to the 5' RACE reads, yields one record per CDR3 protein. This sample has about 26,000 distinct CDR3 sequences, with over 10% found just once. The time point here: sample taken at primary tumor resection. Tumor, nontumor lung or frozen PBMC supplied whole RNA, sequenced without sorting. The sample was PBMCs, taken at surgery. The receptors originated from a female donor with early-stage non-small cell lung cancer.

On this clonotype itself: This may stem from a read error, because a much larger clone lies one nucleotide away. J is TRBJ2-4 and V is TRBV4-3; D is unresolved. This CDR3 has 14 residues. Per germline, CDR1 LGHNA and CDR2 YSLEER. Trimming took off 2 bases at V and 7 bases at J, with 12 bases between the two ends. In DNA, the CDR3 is TGCGCCAGCAGCCAAACGGACGAGAGTAACATTCAGTACTTC. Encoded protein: CASSQTDESNIQYF.

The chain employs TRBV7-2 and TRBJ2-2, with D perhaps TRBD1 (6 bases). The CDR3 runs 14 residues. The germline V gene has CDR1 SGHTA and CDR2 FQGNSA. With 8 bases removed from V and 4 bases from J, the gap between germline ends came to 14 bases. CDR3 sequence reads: CASRAQQGTGELFF. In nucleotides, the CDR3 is TGTGCCAGCCGCGCTCAACAGGGCACCGGGGAGCTGTTTTTT.

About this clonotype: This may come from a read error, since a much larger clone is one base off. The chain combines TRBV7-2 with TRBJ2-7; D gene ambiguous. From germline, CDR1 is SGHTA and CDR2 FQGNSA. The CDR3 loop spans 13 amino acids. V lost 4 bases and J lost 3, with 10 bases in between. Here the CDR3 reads CASSSAGVYEQYF. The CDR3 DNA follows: TGTGCCAGCAGCTCGGCTGGGGTCTACGAGCAGTACTTC.

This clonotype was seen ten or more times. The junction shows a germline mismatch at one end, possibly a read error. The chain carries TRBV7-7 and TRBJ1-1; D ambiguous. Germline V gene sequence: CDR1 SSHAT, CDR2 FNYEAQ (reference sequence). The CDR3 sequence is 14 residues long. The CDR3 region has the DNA TGTGCTAGCAGCTTAGTGGGGAGGATGACTGAAGCTTTCTTT. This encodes CASSLVGRMTEAFF.

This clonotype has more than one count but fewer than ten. The CDR3 loop is CASSTPGLAGVAYF. The CDR3, as DNA: TGTGCCAGCAGTACGCCGGGACTAGCGGGAGTTGCGTACTTC. The chain employs TRBV27 and TRBJ2-7; 14 nucleotides match TRBD2. V dropped 5 bases and J dropped 12; count of bases not matched to a gene: 9. Germline V CDR1 and CDR2: MNHEY, SMNVEV (reference sequence). CDR3 length equals 14 residues.

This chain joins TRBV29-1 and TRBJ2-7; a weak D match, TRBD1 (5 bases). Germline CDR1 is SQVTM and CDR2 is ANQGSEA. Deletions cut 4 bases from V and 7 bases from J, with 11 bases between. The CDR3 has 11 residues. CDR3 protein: CSVGEGEEQYF. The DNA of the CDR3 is TGCAGCGTTGGGGAAGGGGAAGAGCAGTACTTC.

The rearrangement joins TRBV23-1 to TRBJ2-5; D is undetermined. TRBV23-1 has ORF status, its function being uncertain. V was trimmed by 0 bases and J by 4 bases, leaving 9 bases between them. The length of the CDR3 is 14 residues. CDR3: CASSQSSVGETQYF. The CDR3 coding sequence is TGCGCCAGCAGTCAATCGTCGGTCGGAGAGACCCAGTACTTC.

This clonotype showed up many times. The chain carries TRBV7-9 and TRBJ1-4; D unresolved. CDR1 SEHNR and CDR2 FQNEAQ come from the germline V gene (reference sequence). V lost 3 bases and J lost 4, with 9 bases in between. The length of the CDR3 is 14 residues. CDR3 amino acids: CASSFRVLNEKLFF. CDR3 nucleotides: TGTGCCAGCAGCTTTCGGGTCCTTAATGAAAAACTGTTTTTT.

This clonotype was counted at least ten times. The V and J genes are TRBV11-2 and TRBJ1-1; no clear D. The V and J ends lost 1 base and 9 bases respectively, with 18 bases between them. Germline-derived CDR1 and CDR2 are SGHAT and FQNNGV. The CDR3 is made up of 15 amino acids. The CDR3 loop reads CASSLALSGGSQAFF. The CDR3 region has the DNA TGTGCCAGCAGCTTAGCCCTCTCAGGCGGGAGCCAAGCTTTCTTT.

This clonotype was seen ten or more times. The chain's CDR3 is CASSLGGARPDSYEQYF. The DNA of the CDR3 is TGTGCCAGCAGCTTAGGGGGGGCGCGTCCTGACTCCTACGAGCAGTACTTC. J is TRBJ2-7 and V is TRBV7-2; possibly TRBD1 or TRBD2 for D (6 bases each). V lost 1 base and J lost 0, with 16 bases in between. Germline V gene lookup returns CDR1 SGHTA and CDR2 FQGNSA. The CDR3 is 17 amino acids.

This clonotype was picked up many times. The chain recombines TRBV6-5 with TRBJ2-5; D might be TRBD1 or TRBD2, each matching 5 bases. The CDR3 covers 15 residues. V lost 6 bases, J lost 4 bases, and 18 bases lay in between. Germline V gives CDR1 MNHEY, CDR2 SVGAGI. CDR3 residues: CASSRGRSPSETQYF. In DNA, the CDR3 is TGTGCCAGCAGCCGGGGACGGAGCCCCTCAGAGACCCAGTACTTC.

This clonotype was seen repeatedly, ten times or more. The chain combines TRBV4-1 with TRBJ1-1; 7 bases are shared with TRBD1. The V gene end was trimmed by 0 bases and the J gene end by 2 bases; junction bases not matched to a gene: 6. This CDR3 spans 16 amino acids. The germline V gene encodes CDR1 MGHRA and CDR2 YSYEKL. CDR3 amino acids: CASSQEKRTGNTEAFF. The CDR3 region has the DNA TGCGCCAGCAGCCAAGAGAAGAGGACAGGCAACACTGAAGCTTTCTTT.

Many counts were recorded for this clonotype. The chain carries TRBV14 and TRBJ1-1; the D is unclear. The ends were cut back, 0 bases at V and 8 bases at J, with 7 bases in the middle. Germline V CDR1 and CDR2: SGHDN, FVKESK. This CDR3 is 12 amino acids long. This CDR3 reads CASSQDLNEAFF. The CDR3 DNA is TGTGCCAGCAGCCAAGATCTGAACGAAGCTTTCTTT.

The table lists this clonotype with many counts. CDR3 sequence (DNA): TGTGCCTGGAGGGGAACCGGGGAGCTGTTTTTT. Its protein is CAWRGTGELFF. The V and J genes are TRBV30 and TRBJ2-2; D remains unclear. V gave up 3 bases and J gave up 5 bases, with 4 bases separating them. Germline V lookup: CDR1 GTSNPN, CDR2 SVGIG (reference sequence). The CDR3 consists of 11 residues.

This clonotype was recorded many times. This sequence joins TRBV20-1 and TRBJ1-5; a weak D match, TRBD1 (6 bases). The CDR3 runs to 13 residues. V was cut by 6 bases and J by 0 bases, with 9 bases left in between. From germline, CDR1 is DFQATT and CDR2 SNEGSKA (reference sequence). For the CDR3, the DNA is TGCAGTGCGTACAGGGATAGCAATCAGCCCCAGCATTTT. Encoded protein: CSAYRDSNQPQHF.

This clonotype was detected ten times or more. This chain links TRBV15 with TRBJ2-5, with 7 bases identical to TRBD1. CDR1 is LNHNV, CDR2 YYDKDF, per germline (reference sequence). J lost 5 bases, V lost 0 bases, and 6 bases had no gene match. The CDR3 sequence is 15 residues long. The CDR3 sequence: CATSREGQKGETQYF. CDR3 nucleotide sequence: TGTGCCACCAGCAGAGAGGGACAGAAGGGGGAGACCCAGTACTTC.

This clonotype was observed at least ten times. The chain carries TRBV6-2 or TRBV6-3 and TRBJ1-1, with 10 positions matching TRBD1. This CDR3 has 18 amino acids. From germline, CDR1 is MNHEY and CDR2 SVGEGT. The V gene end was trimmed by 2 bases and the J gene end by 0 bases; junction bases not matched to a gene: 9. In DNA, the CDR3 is TGTGCCAGCAGTTACCCACAAGGACAGGGGGTGTTGAACACTGAAGCTTTCTTT. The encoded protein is CASSYPQGQGVLNTEAFF.

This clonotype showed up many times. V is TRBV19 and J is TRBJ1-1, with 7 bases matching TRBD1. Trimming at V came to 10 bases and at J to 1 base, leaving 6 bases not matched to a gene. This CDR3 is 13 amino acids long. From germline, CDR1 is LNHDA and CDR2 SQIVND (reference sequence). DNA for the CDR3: TGTGCCACCTCGGGACAGACGAACACTGAAGCTTTCTTT. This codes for CATSGQTNTEAFF.

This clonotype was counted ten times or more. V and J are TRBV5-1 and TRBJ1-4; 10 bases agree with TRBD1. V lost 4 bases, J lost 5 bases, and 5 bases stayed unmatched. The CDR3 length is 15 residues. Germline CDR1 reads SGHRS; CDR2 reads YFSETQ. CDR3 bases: TGCGCCAGCAGCCCTCCGGGACAGGGGAATGAAAAACTGTTTTTT. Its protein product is CASSPPGQGNEKLFF.

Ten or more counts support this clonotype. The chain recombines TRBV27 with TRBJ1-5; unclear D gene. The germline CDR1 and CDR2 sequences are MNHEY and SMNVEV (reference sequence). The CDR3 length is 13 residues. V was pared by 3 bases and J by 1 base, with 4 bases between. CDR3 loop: CASSLGSNQPQHF. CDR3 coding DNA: TGTGCCAGCAGTTTGGGCAGCAATCAGCCCCAGCATTTT.